The 15 T cell receptor beta chains listed next were all sequenced from one sample in a study of technical replicates of blood from a handful of donors. The assay was immunoSEQ multiplex PCR, and TCRdb's table has in-frame clones only and misses some. Of just over 80,000 clones in the sample, around 96% are singletons; the top ten hold about 0.33%. Sequencing was carried out using T cells isolated from PBMCs. The origin of the receptors is a human donor in good health.

The gene calls are TRBV7-2 and TRBJ1-1; no clear D gene. Germline CDR1 and CDR2: SGHTA and FQGNSA. The V end lost 4 bases, the J end lost 5 bases, and 11 bases lay between the germline ends. The CDR3 runs 13 residues. The CDR3 region has the DNA TGTGCCAGCAGCTACGCCTTGGCAACTGAAGCTTTCTTT. Protein sequence: CASSYALATEAFF.

The gene calls are TRBV9 and TRBJ1-2; 9 bases match TRBD1. Germline CDR1 is SGDLS and CDR2 is YYNGEE. V gave up 3 bases and J gave up 0 bases; unmatched junction bases: 15. The CDR3 contains 19 residues. The DNA of the CDR3 is TGTGCCAGCAGCGCAAATAGGGACAGGGCCCCTTCAGCTAACTATGGCTACACCTTC. Translating it yields CASSANRDRAPSANYGYTF.

This clone was seen once. The chain uses TRBV30 and TRBJ2-4, with D maybe TRBD2 (5 bases). From germline, CDR1 is GTSNPN and CDR2 SVGIG (reference sequence). Trimming removed 2 bases at V and 1 base at J, with 18 bases between. The CDR3 has 17 residues. DNA for the CDR3: TGTGCCTGGAGTATAGCTGTCGGGATTTTCGCCAAAAACATTCAGTACTTC. It yields the protein CAWSIAVGIFAKNIQYF.

The chain links TRBV28 to TRBJ1-5; no reliable D call. Germline V gene data show CDR1 as MDHEN and CDR2 as SYDVKM. V lost 3 bases, J lost 2 bases, and 14 bases lay in between. The CDR3 extends over 16 amino acids. The CDR3 bases are TGTGCCAGCAGTTTCCCTGGCGGAGAGGGCAATCAGCCCCAGCATTTT. As protein: CASSFPGGEGNQPQHF.

This clone was counted once. The rearrangement joins TRBV29-1 to TRBJ1-5, with a tentative D call TRBD1 (6 bases). In germline, CDR1 is SQVTM, CDR2 ANQGSEA. This CDR3 has 14 residues. V was shortened by 0 bases and J by 7 bases, with 13 bases between the two germline ends. The CDR3 DNA sequence: TGCAGCGTTGAAGAAGGGGGGGCTGGGCAGCCCCAGCATTTT. The encoded protein is CSVEEGGAGQPQHF.

The V gene is TRBV29-1, the J gene TRBJ2-1; TRBD2 agrees at 8 bases. The ends lost 4 bases at V and 11 bases at J; junction bases unmatched: 7. CDR3 length equals 12 residues. Germline assignment: CDR1 SQVTM and CDR2 ANQGSEA. The CDR3: CSVVTSGVKQFF. The CDR3 nucleotides read TGCAGCGTTGTTACTAGCGGCGTGAAGCAGTTCTTC.

DNA for the CDR3: TGTGCCAGTAGTATTGGGACAGGGGACTATGGCTACACCTTC. This gives the protein CASSIGTGDYGYTF. The V call is TRBV19, the J call TRBJ1-2; the match to TRBD1 covers 10 bases. This CDR3 has 14 amino acids. Trimming took 3 bases from V and 3 from J; bases not matched to a gene: 1. Germline CDR1 reads LNHDA; CDR2 reads SQIVND (reference sequence).

This chain uses TRBV4-1 with TRBJ1-1; D may be TRBD1 (6 bases). The CDR3 has 14 amino acids. Trimming took off 4 bases at V and 7 bases at J, with 16 bases between the two ends. Germline V CDR1 and CDR2: MGHRA, YSYEKL. The CDR3 reads CASSPQGQILEAFF. CDR3 coding DNA: TGCGCCAGCAGCCCTCAAGGACAGATCCTTGAAGCTTTCTTT.

The sample holds one count of this clone. The chain's CDR3 is CASARDRVYEQYF. DNA of the CDR3: TGTGCCAGCGCCCGGGACAGGGTCTACGAGCAGTACTTC. This chain links TRBV5-4 with TRBJ2-7; TRBD1 agrees at 9 bases. Looked up from germline, CDR1 is SGHNT and CDR2 is YYREEE (reference sequence). There are 13 residues in the CDR3. Germline trimming cut 7 bases from V and 3 bases from J; bases unmatched to any gene: 5.

V is TRBV28 and J is TRBJ2-7, with TRBD2 as a possible D gene (6 bases). V lost 3 bases and J 5 bases, leaving 14 bases between the germline ends. The CDR3 totals 14 residues. Germline values: CDR1 MDHEN, CDR2 SYDVKM. The CDR3 DNA is TGTGCCAGCAGTTTCGGGGCCAGGGAGGACGAGCAGTACTTC. This translates into CASSFGAREDEQYF.

This chain uses TRBV13 with TRBJ2-7, with D perhaps TRBD2 (6 bases). The V gene lost 5 bases and the J gene lost 2 bases, with 13 bases spanning the gap. The CDR3 is made up of 14 amino acids. Germline loops: CDR1 PRHDT, CDR2 FYEKMQ (reference sequence). The chain's CDR3 is CASSRAGGTYEQYF. CDR3 sequence (DNA): TGTGCCAGCAGCCGAGCGGGTGGTACCTACGAGCAGTACTTC.

J is TRBJ2-1 and V is TRBV21-1; the D call of TRBD2 is as the table states it, not checked on the DNA. TRBV21-1 is flagged as a pseudogene. This CDR3 spans 17 amino acids. The CDR3: CASSLVARLAGDNEQFF. Here the CDR3 DNA reads TGTGCCAGCAGCTTGGTCGCGAGGCTAGCGGGAGACAATGAGCAGTTCTTC.

About this clone itself: One end of the junction is discordant with germline, which a read error may explain. V gene TRBV7-7 combines with J gene TRBJ1-1, with 8 bases lining up with TRBD1. The V gene's germline CDR1 is SSHAT and CDR2 FNYEAQ (reference sequence). CDR3 length: 19 residues. The CDR3 DNA follows: TGTGCTAGCAGCTTAGGGAGTAACAGGGGGTTTCGGATGAACACTGAAGCTTTCTTT. This translates into CASSLGSNRGFRMNTEAFF. Drawing the rest from reference TRBV7-7 and TRBJ1-1, the complete variable domain is GAGVSQSPRYKVTKRGQDVTLRCDPISSHATLYWYQQALGQGPEFLTYFNYEAQPDKSGLPSDRFSAERPEGSISTLTIQRTEQRDSAMYRCASSLGSNRGFRMNTEAFFGQGTRLTVV.

The chain joins TRBV6-6 to TRBJ1-5; D not certain. Germline CDR1 reads MNHNY; CDR2 reads SVGAGI (reference sequence). V lost 2 bases to trimming and J lost 3 bases, with 5 bases between them. The CDR3 is 13 residues long. The chain's CDR3 is CASSYVINQPQHF. The CDR3 DNA follows: TGTGCCAGCAGTTACGTTATCAATCAGCCCCAGCATTTT.

The gene calls are TRBV4-1 and TRBJ1-1; 8 bases agree with TRBD1. V lost 1 base to trimming and J lost 4 bases; unmatched junction nucleotides: 11. This CDR3 spans 17 amino acids. Germline lookup yields CDR1 MGHRA and CDR2 YSYEKL. The CDR3 bases are TGCGCCAGCAGCCAAGTCCCGCAGGGGGCCGGATTCACTGAAGCTTTCTTT. Protein product: CASSQVPQGAGFTEAFF.